Listed here is a single T cell receptor beta chain. This entry is derived from a study of blood T cell repertoires in COVID-19. Using immunoSEQ multiplex PCR, the repertoire was profiled, and TCRdb retains in-frame clones only, with some absent. The table lists 200,000 to 250,000 clones, around nine tenths of them singletons, with under 14% in the top ten. CDR3 size: 11 residues. The germline V gene encodes CDR1 MNHEY and CDR2 SVGAGI. Trimming shortened V by 7 bases and J by 7 bases, and 10 bases separated the two germline ends. Either two negative PCRs, clearance, or symptom resolution qualified Cohort 3 donors as recovered.

Sequencing was performed on PBMCs or T cells enriched from blood (not recorded which). This clonotype was obtained from a man aged 25 to 40 who had recovered from COVID-19. The genes are TRBV6-5 and TRBJ1-1; perhaps TRBD1 as D (5 bases). CDR3 coding DNA: TGTGCCAGCAAAGTTCAGGGTGAAGCTTTCTTT. Translation: CASKVQGEAFF.